One sample yielded the 27 T cell receptor beta chains listed below, sequenced in a study of T cell responses to AZD1222 COVID-19 vaccine. Profiling relied on immunoSEQ multiplex PCR, and the TCRdb table lists in-frame clones only, not all of them. The table has under 200,000 clones, roughly nine tenths seen once. This specimen was peripheral blood, taken on day 0 of AZD1222 vaccination. Source of these receptors: an adult in good health.

The chain employs TRBV18 and TRBJ2-1, with unresolved D. V was trimmed by 3 bases and J by 6 bases, leaving 6 bases between them. The CDR3 runs to 12 residues. Germline V gene sequence: CDR1 KGHSH, CDR2 LQKENI. The CDR3 here is CASSPAGNEQFF. The DNA of the CDR3 is TGTGCCAGCTCACCTGCTGGCAATGAGCAGTTCTTC.

The chain couples TRBV19 to TRBJ1-4; D uncertain. V lost 6 bases and J 1 base, leaving 9 bases between the germline ends. CDR3 length equals 14 residues. Germline V gives CDR1 LNHDA, CDR2 SQIVND (reference sequence). Here the CDR3 reads CASSGRGTNEKLFF. The CDR3 DNA reads TGTGCCAGTAGCGGACGGGGAACTAATGAAAAACTGTTTTTT.

V is TRBV7-2 and J is TRBJ2-4; TRBD2 aligns across 8 bases. V gave up 5 bases and J gave up 0 bases; unmatched junction bases: 15. Germline V CDR1 and CDR2: SGHTA, FQGNSA. This CDR3 is 19 amino acids long. The CDR3 DNA is TGTGCCAGCAGCACCGACACGACTAGCGCAGTAATAGCCAAAAACATTCAGTACTTC. Amino acid sequence: CASSTDTTSAVIAKNIQYF.

This clone was seen just once. The rearrangement uses TRBV28 and TRBJ2-7; 13 positions match TRBD2. This CDR3 region has 17 residues. The trim removed 5 bases at V and 12 bases at J, leaving 19 bases unmatched. From germline, CDR1 is MDHEN and CDR2 SYDVKM. Written as DNA, the CDR3 is TGTGCCAGCAGTGCCGGGACAGGGAGGACTAGCGGGAGACTTGCGTACTTC. Protein: CASSAGTGRTSGRLAYF.

This clone was counted once. A read error may produce the germline difference seen at one junction end. The chain is built from TRBV18 and TRBJ2-1, with D hard to call. Germline CDR1 and CDR2: KGHSH and LQKENI. The CDR3 loop spans 17 amino acids. CDR3 DNA sequence: TGTGCCAGCTCTCCTCTTAGCAGCCAAAGCTCCCACAATGAGCAGTTCTTC. Translation gives CASSPLSSQSSHNEQFF.

J is TRBJ1-3 and V is TRBV25-1, with D unclear. This CDR3 region has 16 residues. V was shortened by 4 bases and J by 1 base, with 14 bases between the two germline ends. Germline CDR1 is MGHDK and CDR2 is SYGVNS. The CDR3 sequence is CASSATPGLSGNTIYF. CDR3 bases: TGTGCCAGCAGTGCAACGCCGGGGTTATCTGGAAACACCATATATTTT.

The rearrangement links TRBV29-1 to TRBJ2-5, with 11 bases that match TRBD1. Germline trimming cut 3 bases from V and 1 base from J; bases unmatched to any gene: 4. This CDR3 spans 15 amino acids. The germline V gene encodes CDR1 SQVTM and CDR2 ANQGSEA. CDR3 nucleotide sequence: TGCAGCGTTGAGGTTGGGACAGGGGGCCAAGAGACCCAGTACTTC. This sequence encodes CSVEVGTGGQETQYF.

The chain carries TRBV25-1 and TRBJ2-2; D uncertain. The germline V and J ends were trimmed by 1 base and 6 bases, with 9 bases remaining between them. CDR3 length: 14 amino acids. Germline V gives CDR1 MGHDK, CDR2 SYGVNS. Here the CDR3 DNA reads TGTGCCAGCAGTGAATCTAGAGATTCCGGGGAGCTGTTTTTT. As protein: CASSESRDSGELFF.

The genes are TRBV7-2 and TRBJ2-7; 9 bases are shared with TRBD2. This CDR3 contains 15 residues. With V trimmed by 7 bases and J by 2 bases, 9 bases remained unmatched. Germline V CDR1 and CDR2: SGHTA, FQGNSA. The CDR3 coding sequence is TGTGCCAGCACCCAATACCCTAGCGGGGCCTACGAGCAGTACTTC. It yields the protein CASTQYPSGAYEQYF.

The rearrangement links TRBV3-1 (or the pseudogene TRBV3-2) to TRBJ2-4, with D unclear. V was pared by 3 bases and J by 8 bases, with 11 bases between. The CDR3 has 13 residues. The germline V gene encodes CDR1 LGHDT and CDR2 YNNKEL (reference sequence). CDR3 nucleotides: TGTGCCAGCAGCCACTTAGGAGAGGACATTCAGTACTTC. This translates into CASSHLGEDIQYF.

The V call is TRBV9, the J call TRBJ2-7; D not certain. Trimming cost V 1 base and J 3 bases, with 14 bases left between them. The CDR3 extends over 15 amino acids. The germline CDR1 and CDR2 sequences are SGDLS and YYNGEE. CDR3 sequence (DNA): TGTGCCAGCAGCGTACGAAGTTCAGGTCTCTACGAGCAGTACTTC. It encodes CASSVRSSGLYEQYF. Supplemented by reference TRBV9 and TRBJ2-7, the full variable domain reads DSGVTQTPKHLITATGQRVTLRCSPRSGDLSVYWYQQSLDQGLQFLIQYYNGEERAKGNILERFSAQQFPDLHSELNLSSLELGDSALYFCASSVRSSGLYEQYFGPGTRLTVT.

This chain connects TRBV4-3 to TRBJ1-2; D is possibly TRBD1 (5 bases). V lost 0 bases and J 2 bases, leaving 13 bases between the germline ends. The CDR3 is 16 amino acids. CDR1 LGHNA and CDR2 YSLEER come from the germline V gene. The chain's CDR3 is CASSQDMTALNYGYTF. CDR3 nucleotide sequence: TGCGCCAGCAGCCAAGATATGACAGCCCTAAACTATGGCTACACCTTC.

The J gene is TRBJ1-5, the V gene TRBV28; 7 bases are shared with TRBD1. V trimming: 7 bases; J trimming: 5 bases; junction bases outside the gene matches: 5. Germline V gene data show CDR1 as MDHEN and CDR2 as SYDVKM. The CDR3 is 13 residues long. The CDR3 region has the DNA TGTGCCAGCACCCAACAGGGGTATCAGCCCCAGCATTTT. This gives the protein CASTQQGYQPQHF.

This clone has a handful of counts. The chain uses TRBV11-2 and TRBJ1-1, with 7 bases that match TRBD1. The germline gives CDR1 SGHAT, CDR2 FQNNGV. Losses at the gene ends were 1 base for V and 0 bases for J; bases not matched to a gene: 5. The CDR3 runs 16 residues. CDR3 sequence: CASSLGGQLMNTEAFF. CDR3 nucleotide sequence: TGTGCCAGCAGCTTAGGGGGACAGTTAATGAACACTGAAGCTTTCTTT.

The gene calls are TRBV6-5 and TRBJ1-4, with TRBD1 as a possible D gene (5 bases). The V end lost 5 bases, the J end lost 10 bases, and 11 bases lay between the germline ends. The length of the CDR3 is 12 residues. Germline assignment: CDR1 MNHEY and CDR2 SVGAGI. Here the CDR3 reads CASSRGGGKLFF. Here the CDR3 DNA reads TGTGCCAGCAGTAGGGGCGGCGGAAAACTGTTTTTT.

The chain recombines TRBV9 with TRBJ2-2, with D possibly being TRBD1 (6 bases). The ends were cut back, 4 bases at V and 6 bases at J, with 16 bases in the middle. CDR1 and CDR2 (germline): SGDLS, YYNGEE. This CDR3 is 15 amino acids long. CDR3 sequence: CASSPGHRVAGELFF. In nucleotides, the CDR3 is TGTGCCAGCAGCCCCGGTCACAGGGTGGCCGGGGAGCTGTTTTTT.

The gene calls are TRBV6-2 or TRBV6-3 and TRBJ1-1; the D is unclear. Germline V gives CDR1 MNHEY, CDR2 SVGEGT. V was clipped by 4 bases and J by 4 bases, with 13 bases between them. This CDR3 spans 14 amino acids. The CDR3 loop is CASSLTVLSTEAFF. For the CDR3, the DNA is TGTGCCAGCAGTTTGACGGTTCTTTCCACTGAAGCTTTCTTT.

CDR3 nucleotide sequence: TGTGCCTGGAGGAGGCGGAGTCAGGCGAACACTGAAGCTTTCTTT. Translating it yields CAWRRRSQANTEAFF. The V and J genes are TRBV30 and TRBJ1-1; D is uncertain. Trimming took off 3 bases at V and 1 base at J, with 15 bases between the two ends. Per the germline V gene, CDR1 is GTSNPN and CDR2 is SVGIG (reference sequence). This CDR3 contains 15 residues.

V and J are TRBV20-1 and TRBJ2-3; D is unclear. There are 11 residues in the CDR3. Trimming cost V 5 bases and J 6 bases, with 9 bases left between them. Germline assignment: CDR1 DFQATT and CDR2 SNEGSKA (reference sequence). The CDR3 DNA reads TGCAGTGCTCCCTGGCCGGATACGCAGTATTTT. Encoded protein: CSAPWPDTQYF.

This chain joins TRBV6-6 and TRBJ1-4; tentative D call: TRBD1 (6 bases). Trimming stripped 2 bases from V and 4 bases from J, with 14 bases between. The CDR3 consists of 16 residues. CDR1 and CDR2 from the germline V gene are MNHNY and SVGAGI (reference sequence). The CDR3 bases are TGTGCCAGCAGTTACGCCACAGGGCCGTTTAATGAAAAACTGTTTTTT. It codes for CASSYATGPFNEKLFF.

The chain joins TRBV30 to TRBJ2-7; perhaps TRBD2 as D (7 bases). The V gene lost 3 bases and the J gene lost 6 bases, with 24 bases spanning the gap. CDR3 length equals 16 residues. The germline CDR1 and CDR2 sequences are GTSNPN and SVGIG (reference sequence). The CDR3 DNA follows: TGTGCCTGGAGCACGATCAGGGGAAAGAGGGGGGGCGAGCAGTACTTC. This gives the protein CAWSTIRGKRGGEQYF.

The chain links TRBV7-2 to TRBJ2-7; weak D call: TRBD1 (5 bases). V was clipped by 0 bases and J by 6 bases, with 6 bases between them. Germline V gives CDR1 SGHTA, CDR2 FQGNSA. This CDR3 spans 12 amino acids. The CDR3 DNA is TGTGCCAGCAGCTTAGCGCAGGGCGAGCAGTACTTC. Translating gives CASSLAQGEQYF.

The rearrangement uses TRBV10-1 and TRBJ2-1; D remains ambiguous. With 6 bases removed from V and 7 bases from J, the gap between germline ends came to 10 bases. The CDR3 is 12 amino acids. Per the germline V gene, CDR1 is WNHNN and CDR2 is SYGVQD (reference sequence). CDR3 sequence: CASSPGRNEQFF. The DNA for the CDR3 is TGCGCCAGCAGCCCCGGCCGGAATGAGCAGTTCTTC.

This clone was detected once. V gene TRBV19 combines with J gene TRBJ1-5; D remains unclear. Trimming cost V 9 bases and J 0 bases, with 12 bases left between them. The CDR3 covers 14 residues. Germline CDR1 and CDR2: LNHDA and SQIVND (reference sequence). This CDR3 is CASETANSNQPQHF. The CDR3 region has the DNA TGTGCCAGCGAGACGGCTAATAGCAATCAGCCCCAGCATTTT.

The rearrangement links TRBV12-5 to TRBJ2-1; D could derive from TRBD1 or TRBD2 (6 bases each). This CDR3 region has 15 residues. Between the trimmed V and J ends, which lost 6 bases and 9 bases, there was a span of 21 bases. CDR1 and CDR2 (germline): LGHNT, FRNRAP. The CDR3 DNA reads TGTGCTAGTGGCCTGATATTGGCCAAGGGGGGTGAGCAGTTCTTC. Its translation: CASGLILAKGGEQFF.

V and J are TRBV14 and TRBJ2-6; no firm D call. V shed 5 bases and J shed 1 base, with 0 bases lying between them. Germline V lookup: CDR1 SGHDN, CDR2 FVKESK. The CDR3 has 12 amino acids. DNA of the CDR3: TGTGCCAGCAGCTCTGGGGCCAACGTCCTGACTTTC. It specifies CASSSGANVLTF.

As to this clone: One junction end does not reproduce the germline sequence, and a read error may be involved. The chain has TRBV2 and TRBJ1-6, with no clear D. The CDR3 covers 11 residues. Germline V CDR1 and CDR2: SNHLY, FYNNEI. CDR3 DNA sequence: TGTGCCAGCAGCGAAGGTTCACCCCTCCACTTT. It codes for CASSEGSPLHF.